The T cell receptor (beta chain) under discussion was sequenced for a study of T cell clonality in common variable immunodeficiency. Study-level points and caveats: Fewer deletions and N-nucleotide insertions were reportedly seen in common variable immunodeficiency TCR beta sequences.

V lost 5 bases to trimming and J lost 6 bases; unmatched junction nucleotides: 9. In germline, CDR1 is DFQATT, CDR2 SNEGSKA (reference sequence). The CDR3 totals 13 residues. Replacement immunoglobulin had been given to every CVID subject for at least one year. This clone came up a few times. Its antigen is not identified. The sequence runs out 3 residues before the end of the CDR3; the remainder is reconstructed from the germline J gene. Sequenced by immunoSEQ multiplex PCR; TCRdb stores in-frame clones only, minus some. The sample shows tens of thousands of clones, none of them appearing just once. The sequencing input was peripheral blood mononuclear cells. V gene TRBV20-1 combines with J gene TRBJ1-1, with 7 bases identical to TRBD1. The source of this sequence is a human donor with common variable immunodeficiency. The CDR3 protein is CSAPTGRTAEAFF. Partial CDR3 DNA: TGCAGTGCTCCGACAGGGCGAACGGCTGAA.